This paragraph covers one T cell receptor (beta chain) sequence. What it binds is not known. cDNA prepared by RNA extraction and subsequent reverse transcription served as the template for sequencing. Sequencing used immunoSEQ multiplex PCR; TCRdb keeps in-frame clones, though not all of them. The table lists some 170,000 clones, about 54% of them singletons. This entry is derived from a study of CD8+ T cells in alopecia areata. The treatment denotes: oral pan-JAK inhibitor, 5-10 mg twice daily. Alopecia areata patients provided lesional scalp punch biopsies and peripheral blood. Whole-study results and caveats: Scalp clonality, along with expanded CD8+ clones among the top 100, was significantly decreased by tofacitinib.

The receptor was derived from a human donor with alopecia areata. The sequencing here drew on CD4+ T cells sorted from blood, taken at week 56, from a patient treated with tofacitinib.

The CDR3 is CASSPRQGLETQYF. The CDR3 nucleotides read TGTGCCAGCAGCCCCCGACAGGGATTAGAGACCCAGTACTTC. The chain recombines TRBV11-3 with TRBJ2-5; 7 nucleotides line up with TRBD1. Unmatched junction bases numbered 7, after V lost 5 bases and J lost 4 bases. This CDR3 is built from 14 residues. Per the germline V gene, CDR1 is SGHNT and CDR2 is YENEEA.